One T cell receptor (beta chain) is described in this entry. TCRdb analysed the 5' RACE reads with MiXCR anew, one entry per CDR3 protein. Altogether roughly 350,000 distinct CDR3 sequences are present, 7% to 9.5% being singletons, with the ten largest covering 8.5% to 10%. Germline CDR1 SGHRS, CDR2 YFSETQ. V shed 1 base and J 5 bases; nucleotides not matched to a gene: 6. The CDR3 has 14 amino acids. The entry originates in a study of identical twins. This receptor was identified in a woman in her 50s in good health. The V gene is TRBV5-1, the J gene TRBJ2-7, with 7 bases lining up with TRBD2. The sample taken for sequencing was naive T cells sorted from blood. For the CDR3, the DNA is TGCGCCAGCAGCTTGACCGGGAGGTCGGACGAGCAGTACGTC. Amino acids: CASSLTGRSDEQYV.